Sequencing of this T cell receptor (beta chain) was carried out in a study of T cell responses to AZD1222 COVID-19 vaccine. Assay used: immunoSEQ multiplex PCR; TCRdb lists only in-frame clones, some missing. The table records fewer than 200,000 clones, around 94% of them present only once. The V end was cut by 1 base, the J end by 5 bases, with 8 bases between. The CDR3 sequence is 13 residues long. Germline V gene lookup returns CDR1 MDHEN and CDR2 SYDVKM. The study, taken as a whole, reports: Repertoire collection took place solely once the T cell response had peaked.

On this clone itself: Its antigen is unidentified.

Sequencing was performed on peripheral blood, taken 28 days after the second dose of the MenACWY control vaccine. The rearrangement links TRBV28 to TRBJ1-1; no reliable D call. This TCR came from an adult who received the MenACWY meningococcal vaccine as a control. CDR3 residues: CASSLFVVTEAFF. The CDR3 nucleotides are TGTGCCAGCAGTTTATTTGTAGTTACTGAAGCTTTCTTT.